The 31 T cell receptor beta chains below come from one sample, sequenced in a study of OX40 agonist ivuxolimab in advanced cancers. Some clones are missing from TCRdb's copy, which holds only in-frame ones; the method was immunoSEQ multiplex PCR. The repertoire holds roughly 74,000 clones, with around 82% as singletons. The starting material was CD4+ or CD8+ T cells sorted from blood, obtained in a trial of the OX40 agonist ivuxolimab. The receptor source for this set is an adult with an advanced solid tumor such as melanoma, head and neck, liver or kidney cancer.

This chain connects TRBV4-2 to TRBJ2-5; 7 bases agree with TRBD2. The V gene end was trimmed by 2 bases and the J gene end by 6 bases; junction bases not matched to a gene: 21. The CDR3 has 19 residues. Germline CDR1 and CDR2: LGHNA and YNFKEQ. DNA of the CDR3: TGTGCCAGCAGCCAAACCCCCGGAGCGGGGTCGGGCAGGGCTAAGACCCAGTACTTC. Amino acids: CASSQTPGAGSGRAKTQYF.

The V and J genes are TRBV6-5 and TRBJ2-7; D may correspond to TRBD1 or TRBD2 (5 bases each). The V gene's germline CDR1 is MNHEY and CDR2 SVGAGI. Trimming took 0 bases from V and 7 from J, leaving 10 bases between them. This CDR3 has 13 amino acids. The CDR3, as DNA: TGTGCCAGCAGTTACTCGACGGGACGGGAGCAGTACTTC. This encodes CASSYSTGREQYF.

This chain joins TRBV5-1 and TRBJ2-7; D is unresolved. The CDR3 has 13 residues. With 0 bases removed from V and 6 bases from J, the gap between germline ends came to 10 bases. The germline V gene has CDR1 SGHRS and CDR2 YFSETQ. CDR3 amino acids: CASSLGVALEQYF. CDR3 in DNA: TGCGCCAGCAGCTTGGGCGTAGCCCTCGAGCAGTACTTC.

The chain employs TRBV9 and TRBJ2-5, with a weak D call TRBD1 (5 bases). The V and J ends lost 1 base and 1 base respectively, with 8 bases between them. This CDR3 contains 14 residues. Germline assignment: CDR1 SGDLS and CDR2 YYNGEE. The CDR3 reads CASSVRGLQETQYF. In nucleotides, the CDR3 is TGTGCCAGCAGCGTAAGGGGCCTCCAAGAGACCCAGTACTTC.

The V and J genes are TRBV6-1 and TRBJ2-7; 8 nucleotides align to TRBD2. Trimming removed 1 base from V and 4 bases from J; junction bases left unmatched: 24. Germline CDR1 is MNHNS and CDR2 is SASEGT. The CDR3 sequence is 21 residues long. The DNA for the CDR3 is TGTGCCAGCAGTGAAGGTGCTCGGGGGGGAGAAGTTTATCTGGGGGTTTACGAGCAGTACTTC. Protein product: CASSEGARGGEVYLGVYEQYF.

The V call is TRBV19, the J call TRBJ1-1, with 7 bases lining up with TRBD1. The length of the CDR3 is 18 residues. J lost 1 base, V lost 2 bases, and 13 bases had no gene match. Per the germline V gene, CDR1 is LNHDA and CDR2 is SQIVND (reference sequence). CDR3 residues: CASSIWTQGTVKNTEAFF. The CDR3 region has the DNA TGTGCCAGTAGTATATGGACGCAAGGGACAGTCAAGAACACTGAAGCTTTCTTT. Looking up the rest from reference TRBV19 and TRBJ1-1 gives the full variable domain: DGGITQSPKYLFRKEGQNVTLSCEQNLNHDAMYWYRQDPGQGLRLIYYSQIVNDFQKGDIAEGYSVSREKKESFPLTVTSAQKNPTAFYLCASSIWTQGTVKNTEAFFGQGTRLTVV.

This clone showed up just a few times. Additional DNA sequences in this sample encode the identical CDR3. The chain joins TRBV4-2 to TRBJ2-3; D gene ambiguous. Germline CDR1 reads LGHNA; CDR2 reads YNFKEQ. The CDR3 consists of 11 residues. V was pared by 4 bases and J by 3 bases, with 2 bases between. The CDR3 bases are TGTGCCAGCAGCCGGACAGATACGCAGTATTTT. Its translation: CASSRTDTQYF.

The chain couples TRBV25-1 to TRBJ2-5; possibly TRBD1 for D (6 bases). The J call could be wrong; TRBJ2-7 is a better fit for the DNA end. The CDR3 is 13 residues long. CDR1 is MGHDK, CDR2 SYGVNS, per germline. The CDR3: CASSGTPGYEQYF. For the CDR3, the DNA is TGTGCCAGTTCTGGGACACCCGGTTACGAGCAGTACTTC.

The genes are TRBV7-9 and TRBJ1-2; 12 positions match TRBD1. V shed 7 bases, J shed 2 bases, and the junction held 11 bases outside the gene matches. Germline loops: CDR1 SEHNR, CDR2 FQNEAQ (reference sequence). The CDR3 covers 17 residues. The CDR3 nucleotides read TGTGCCAGCACCAATCCGGGACAGGGGGCTGGAAACTATGGCTACACCTTC. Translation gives CASTNPGQGAGNYGYTF.

CDR3 region: CSVVRGAAEAFF. CDR3 in DNA: TGCAGCGTTGTGCGGGGGGCAGCTGAAGCTTTCTTT. The chain links TRBV29-1 to TRBJ1-1; D may be TRBD1 (6 bases). Germline CDR1 and CDR2: SQVTM and ANQGSEA. Trimming took 4 bases from V and 6 from J, leaving 12 bases between them. This CDR3 comprises 12 residues.

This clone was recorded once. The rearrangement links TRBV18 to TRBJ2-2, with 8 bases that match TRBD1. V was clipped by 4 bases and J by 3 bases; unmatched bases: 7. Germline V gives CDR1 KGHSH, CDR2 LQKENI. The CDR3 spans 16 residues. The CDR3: CASSRIQGGDTGELFF. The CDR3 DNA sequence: TGTGCCAGCTCACGAATACAGGGGGGAGACACCGGGGAGCTGTTTTTT.

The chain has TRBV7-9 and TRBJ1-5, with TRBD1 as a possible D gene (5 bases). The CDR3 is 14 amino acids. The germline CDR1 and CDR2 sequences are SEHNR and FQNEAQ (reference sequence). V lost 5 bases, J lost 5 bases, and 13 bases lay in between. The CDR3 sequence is CASSVDSWDQPQHF. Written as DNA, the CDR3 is TGTGCCAGCAGCGTCGACAGTTGGGATCAGCCCCAGCATTTT. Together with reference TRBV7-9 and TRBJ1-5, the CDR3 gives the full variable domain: DTGVSQNPRHKITKRGQNVTFRCDPISEHNRLYWYRQTLGQGPEFLTYFQNEAQLEKSRLLSDRFSAERPKGSFSTLEIQRTEQGDSAMYLCASSVDSWDQPQHFGDGTRLSIL.

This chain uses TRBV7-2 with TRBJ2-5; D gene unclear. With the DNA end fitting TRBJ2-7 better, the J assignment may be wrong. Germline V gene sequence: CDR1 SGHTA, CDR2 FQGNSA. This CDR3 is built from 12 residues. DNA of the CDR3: TGTGCCAGCAGCTTAGGCATCGGCGAGCAGTACTTC. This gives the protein CASSLGIGEQYF.

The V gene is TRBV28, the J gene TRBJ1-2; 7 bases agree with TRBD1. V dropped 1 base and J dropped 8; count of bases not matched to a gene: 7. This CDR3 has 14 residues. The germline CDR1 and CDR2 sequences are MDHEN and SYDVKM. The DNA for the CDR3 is TGTGCCAGCAGTTTATCGACAGGGCGGGGCGGCTACACCTTC. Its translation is CASSLSTGRGGYTF.

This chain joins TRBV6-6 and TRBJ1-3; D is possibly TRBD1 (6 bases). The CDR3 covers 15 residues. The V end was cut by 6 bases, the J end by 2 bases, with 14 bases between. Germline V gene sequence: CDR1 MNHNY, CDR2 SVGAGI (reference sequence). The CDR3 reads CASSRDTKTGNTIYF. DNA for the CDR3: TGTGCCAGCAGCCGGGACACCAAGACTGGAAACACCATATATTTT.

CDR3 residues: CASSEFGNSNQPQHF. The CDR3 DNA reads as TGTGCCAGCAGTGAATTTGGGAATAGCAATCAGCCCCAGCATTTT. The V and J genes are TRBV6-1 and TRBJ1-5; D gene unclear. This CDR3 is 15 amino acids long. Germline V gene data show CDR1 as MNHNS and CDR2 as SASEGT. V lost 2 bases and J lost 0, with 8 bases in between.

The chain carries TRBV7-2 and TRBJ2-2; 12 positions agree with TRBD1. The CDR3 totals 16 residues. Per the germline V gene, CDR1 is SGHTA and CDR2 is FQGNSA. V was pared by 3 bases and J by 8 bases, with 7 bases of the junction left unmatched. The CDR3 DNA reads TGTGCCAGCAGCTTCGTGGGGACAGGGGGCGTTGGGGAGCTGTTTTTT. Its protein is CASSFVGTGGVGELFF.

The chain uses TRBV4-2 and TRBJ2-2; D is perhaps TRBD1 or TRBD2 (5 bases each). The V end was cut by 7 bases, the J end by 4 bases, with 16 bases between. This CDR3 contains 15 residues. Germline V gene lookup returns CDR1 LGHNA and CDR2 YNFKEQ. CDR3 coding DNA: TGTGCCAGCACGGGGCAGGGCCCGGCCACCGGGGAGCTGTTTTTT. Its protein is CASTGQGPATGELFF.

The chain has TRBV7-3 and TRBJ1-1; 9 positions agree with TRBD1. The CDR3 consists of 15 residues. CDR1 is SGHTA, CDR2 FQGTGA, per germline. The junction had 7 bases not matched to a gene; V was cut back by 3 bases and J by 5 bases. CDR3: CASSFETGGRTEAFF. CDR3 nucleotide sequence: TGTGCCAGCAGCTTTGAGACAGGGGGAAGGACTGAAGCTTTCTTT. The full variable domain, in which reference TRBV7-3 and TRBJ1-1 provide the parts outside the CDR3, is GAGVSQTPSNKVTEKGKYVELRCDPISGHTALYWYRQSLGQGPEFLIYFQGTGAADDSGLPNDRFFAVRPEGSVSTLKIQRTERGDSAVYLCASSFETGGRTEAFFGQGTRLTVV.

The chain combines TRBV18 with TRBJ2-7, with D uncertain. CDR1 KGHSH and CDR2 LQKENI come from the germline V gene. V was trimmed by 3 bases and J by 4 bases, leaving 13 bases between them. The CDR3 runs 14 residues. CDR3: CASSPNRREYEQYF. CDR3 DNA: TGTGCCAGCTCACCGAATAGAAGGGAATACGAGCAGTACTTC.

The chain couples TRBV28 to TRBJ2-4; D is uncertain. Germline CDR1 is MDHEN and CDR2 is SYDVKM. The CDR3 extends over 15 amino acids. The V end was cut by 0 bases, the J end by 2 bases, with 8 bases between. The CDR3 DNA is TGTGCCAGCAGTTTATGGTCAACTACCAAAAACATTCAGTACTTC. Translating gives CASSLWSTTKNIQYF.

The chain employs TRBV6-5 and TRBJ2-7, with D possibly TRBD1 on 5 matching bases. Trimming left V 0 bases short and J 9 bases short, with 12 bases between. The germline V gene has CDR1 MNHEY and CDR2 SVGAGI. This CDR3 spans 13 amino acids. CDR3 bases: TGTGCCAGCAGTTACTCGCAGGGTTCGAGGCAGTACTTC. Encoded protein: CASSYSQGSRQYF.

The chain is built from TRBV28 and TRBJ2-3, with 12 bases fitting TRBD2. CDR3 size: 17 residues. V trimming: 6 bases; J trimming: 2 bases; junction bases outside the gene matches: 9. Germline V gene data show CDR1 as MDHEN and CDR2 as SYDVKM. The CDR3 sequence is CASSLGASGRATDTQYF. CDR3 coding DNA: TGTGCCAGCAGCCTTGGGGCTAGCGGGAGGGCCACAGATACGCAGTATTTT.

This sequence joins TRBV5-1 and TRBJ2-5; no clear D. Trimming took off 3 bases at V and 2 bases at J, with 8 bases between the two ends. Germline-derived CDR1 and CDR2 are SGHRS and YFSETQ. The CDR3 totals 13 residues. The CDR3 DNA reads TGCGCCAGCAGCTCCGGATTTCAAGAGACCCAGTACTTC. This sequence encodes CASSSGFQETQYF.

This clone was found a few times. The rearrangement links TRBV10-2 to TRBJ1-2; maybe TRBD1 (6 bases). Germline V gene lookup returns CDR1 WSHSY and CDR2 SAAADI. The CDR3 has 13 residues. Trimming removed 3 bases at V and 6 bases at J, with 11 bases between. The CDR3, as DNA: TGCGCCAGCAGTGATGGGGGGCCTAATGGCTACACCTTC. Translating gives CASSDGGPNGYTF.

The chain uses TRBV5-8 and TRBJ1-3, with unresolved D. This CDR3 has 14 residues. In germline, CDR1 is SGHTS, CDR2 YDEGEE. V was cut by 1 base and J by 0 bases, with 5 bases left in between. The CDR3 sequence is CASSLRPSGNTIYF. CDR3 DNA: TGTGCCAGCAGCTTGCGGCCCTCTGGAAACACCATATATTTT.

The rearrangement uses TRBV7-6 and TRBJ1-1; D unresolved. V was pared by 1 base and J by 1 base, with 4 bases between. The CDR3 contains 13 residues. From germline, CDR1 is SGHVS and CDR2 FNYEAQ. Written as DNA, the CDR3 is TGTGCCAGCAGCTTAGTAAAGAACACTGAAGCTTTCTTT. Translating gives CASSLVKNTEAFF.

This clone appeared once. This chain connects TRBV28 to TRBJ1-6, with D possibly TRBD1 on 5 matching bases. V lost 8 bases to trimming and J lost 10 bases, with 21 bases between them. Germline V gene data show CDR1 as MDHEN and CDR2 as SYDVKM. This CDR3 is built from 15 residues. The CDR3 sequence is CASRRDGISKSPLHF. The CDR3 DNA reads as TGTGCCAGCCGCAGGGACGGCATCTCCAAATCACCCCTCCACTTT.

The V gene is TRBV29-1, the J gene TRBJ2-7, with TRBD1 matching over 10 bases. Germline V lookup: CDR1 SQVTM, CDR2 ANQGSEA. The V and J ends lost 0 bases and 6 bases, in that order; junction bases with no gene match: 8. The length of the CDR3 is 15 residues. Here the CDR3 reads CSVEDVGQGSFEQYF. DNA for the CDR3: TGCAGCGTTGAAGATGTGGGACAGGGGTCTTTCGAGCAGTACTTC.

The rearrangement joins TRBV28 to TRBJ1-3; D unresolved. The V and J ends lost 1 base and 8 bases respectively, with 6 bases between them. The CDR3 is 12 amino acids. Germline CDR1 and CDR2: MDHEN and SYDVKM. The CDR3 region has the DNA TGTGCCAGCAGTTTATTCGGGGACACCATATATTTT. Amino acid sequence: CASSLFGDTIYF.

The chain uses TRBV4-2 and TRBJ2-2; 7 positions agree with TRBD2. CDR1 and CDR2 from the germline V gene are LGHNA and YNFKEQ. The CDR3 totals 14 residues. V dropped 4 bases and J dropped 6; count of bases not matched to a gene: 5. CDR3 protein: CASSRRGGPGELFF. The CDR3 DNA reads TGTGCCAGCAGCCGCCGCGGGGGACCCGGGGAGCTGTTTTTT.